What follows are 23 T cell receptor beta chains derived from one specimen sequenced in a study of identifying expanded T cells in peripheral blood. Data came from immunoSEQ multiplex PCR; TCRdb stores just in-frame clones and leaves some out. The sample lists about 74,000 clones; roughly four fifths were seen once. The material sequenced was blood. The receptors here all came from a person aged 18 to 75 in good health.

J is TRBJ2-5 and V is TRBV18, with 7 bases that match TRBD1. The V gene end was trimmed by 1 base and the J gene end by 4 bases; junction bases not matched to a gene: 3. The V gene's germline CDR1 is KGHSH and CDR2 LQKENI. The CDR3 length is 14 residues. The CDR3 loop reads CASSPQNRGETQYF. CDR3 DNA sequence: TGTGCCAGCTCACCACAGAACAGGGGAGAGACCCAGTACTTC.

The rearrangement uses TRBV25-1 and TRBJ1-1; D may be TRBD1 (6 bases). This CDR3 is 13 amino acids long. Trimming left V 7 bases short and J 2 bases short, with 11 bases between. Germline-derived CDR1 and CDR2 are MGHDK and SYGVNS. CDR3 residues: CASTGTPNTEAFF. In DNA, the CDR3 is TGTGCCAGCACCGGGACACCAAACACTGAAGCTTTCTTT.

This CDR3 reads CASSIVAGWGQPQHF. CDR3 sequence (DNA): TGTGCCAGCAGTATTGTGGCCGGGTGGGGTCAGCCCCAGCATTTT. V is TRBV6-4 and J is TRBJ1-5; D unresolved. Trimming took 5 bases from V and 6 from J, leaving 17 bases between them. CDR3 size: 15 residues. CDR1 and CDR2 from the germline V gene are MRHNA and SNTAGT.

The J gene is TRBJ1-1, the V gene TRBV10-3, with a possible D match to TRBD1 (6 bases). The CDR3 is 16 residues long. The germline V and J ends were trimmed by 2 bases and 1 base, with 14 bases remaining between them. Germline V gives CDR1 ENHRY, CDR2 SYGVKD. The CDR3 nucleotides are TGTGCCATCAGTGAGCCTCAGGGGCGGGGGAACACTGAAGCTTTCTTT. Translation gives CAISEPQGRGNTEAFF.

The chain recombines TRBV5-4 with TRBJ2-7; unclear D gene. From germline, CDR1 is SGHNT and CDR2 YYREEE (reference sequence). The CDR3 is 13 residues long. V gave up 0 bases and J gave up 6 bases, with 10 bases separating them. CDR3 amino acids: CASSLGPVSEQYF. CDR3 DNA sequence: TGTGCCAGCAGCTTGGGACCCGTATCCGAGCAGTACTTC.

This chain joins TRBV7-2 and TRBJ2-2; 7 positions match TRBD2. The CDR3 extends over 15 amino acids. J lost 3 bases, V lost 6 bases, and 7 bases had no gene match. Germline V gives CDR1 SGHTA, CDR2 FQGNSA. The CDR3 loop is CASRPRRGDTGELFF. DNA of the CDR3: TGTGCCAGCAGACCCCGACGGGGGGACACCGGGGAGCTGTTTTTT.

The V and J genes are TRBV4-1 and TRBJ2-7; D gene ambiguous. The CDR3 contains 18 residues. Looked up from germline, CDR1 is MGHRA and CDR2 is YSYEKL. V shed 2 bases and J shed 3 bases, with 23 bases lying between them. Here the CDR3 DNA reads TGCGCCAGCAGCCAACCTCATACCGATCGTGGATTAAACTACGAGCAGTACTTC. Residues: CASSQPHTDRGLNYEQYF.

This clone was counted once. The DNA of the CDR3 is TGTGCCAGCAGTACAGGGATAGGCCAGCCCCAGCATTTT. The encoded protein is CASSTGIGQPQHF. The chain carries TRBV6-6 and TRBJ1-5, with D possibly TRBD1 on 6 matching bases. Trimming pared 5 bases from V and 7 bases from J, leaving 12 bases between. Germline assignment: CDR1 MNHNY and CDR2 SVGAGI (reference sequence). This CDR3 has 13 residues.

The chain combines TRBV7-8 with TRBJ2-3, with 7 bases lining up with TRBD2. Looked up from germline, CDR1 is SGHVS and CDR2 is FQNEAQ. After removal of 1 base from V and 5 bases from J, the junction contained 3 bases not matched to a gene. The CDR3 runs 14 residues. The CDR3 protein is CASSLGGSGDTQYF. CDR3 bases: TGTGCCAGCAGCTTAGGCGGGAGTGGAGATACGCAGTATTTT.

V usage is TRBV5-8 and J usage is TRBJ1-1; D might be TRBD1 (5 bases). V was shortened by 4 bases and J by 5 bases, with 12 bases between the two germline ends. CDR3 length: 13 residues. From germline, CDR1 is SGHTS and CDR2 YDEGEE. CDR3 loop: CASSVPGITEAFF. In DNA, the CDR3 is TGTGCCAGCAGCGTCCCAGGGATTACTGAAGCTTTCTTT.

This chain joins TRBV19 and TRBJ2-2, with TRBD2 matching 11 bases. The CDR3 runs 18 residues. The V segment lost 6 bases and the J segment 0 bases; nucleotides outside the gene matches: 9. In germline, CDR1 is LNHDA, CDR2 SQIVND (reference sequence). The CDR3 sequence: CASSGGTSGTPNTGELFF. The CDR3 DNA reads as TGTGCCAGTAGCGGAGGGACTAGCGGAACCCCGAACACCGGGGAGCTGTTTTTT.

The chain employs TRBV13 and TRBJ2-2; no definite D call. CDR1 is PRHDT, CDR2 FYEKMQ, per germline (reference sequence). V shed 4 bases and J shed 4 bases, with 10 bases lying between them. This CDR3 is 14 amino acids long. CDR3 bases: TGTGCCAGCAGCTCACTTGACCCCACCGGGGAGCTGTTTTTT. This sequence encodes CASSSLDPTGELFF.

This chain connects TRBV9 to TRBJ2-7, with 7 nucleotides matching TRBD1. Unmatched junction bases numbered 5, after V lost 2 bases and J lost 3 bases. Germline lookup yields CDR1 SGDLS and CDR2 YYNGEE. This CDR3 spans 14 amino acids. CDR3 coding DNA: TGTGCCAGCAGCGTCAGATCAGGGGGCTACGAGCAGTACTTC. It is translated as CASSVRSGGYEQYF.

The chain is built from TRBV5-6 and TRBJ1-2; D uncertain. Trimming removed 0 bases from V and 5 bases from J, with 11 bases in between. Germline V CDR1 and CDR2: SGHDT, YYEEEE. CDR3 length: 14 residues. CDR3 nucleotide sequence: TGTGCCAGCAGCTTGGGGTCAGTCGATTATGGCTACACCTTC. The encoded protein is CASSLGSVDYGYTF.

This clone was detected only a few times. CDR3 sequence: CASTPGTGVEKLFF. The CDR3 region has the DNA TGCGCCAGCACCCCCGGGACAGGGGTAGAAAAACTGTTTTTT. The chain employs TRBV5-1 and TRBJ1-4, with 10 bases matching TRBD1. CDR1 SGHRS and CDR2 YFSETQ come from the germline V gene. The trim removed 6 bases at V and 8 bases at J, leaving 7 bases unmatched. CDR3 length: 14 residues.

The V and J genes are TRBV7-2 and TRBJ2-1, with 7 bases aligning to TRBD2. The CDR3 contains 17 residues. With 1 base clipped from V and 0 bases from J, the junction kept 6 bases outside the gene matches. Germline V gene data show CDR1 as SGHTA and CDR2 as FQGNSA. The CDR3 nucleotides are TGTGCCAGCAGCTTAGGGGAAGCGGGGAGCTCCTACAATGAGCAGTTCTTC. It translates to CASSLGEAGSSYNEQFF. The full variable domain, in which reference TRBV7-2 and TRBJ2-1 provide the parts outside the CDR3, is GAGVSQSPSNKVTEKGKDVELRCDPISGHTALYWYRQSLGQGLEFLIYFQGNSAPDKSGLPSDRFSAERTGGSVSTLTIQRTQQEDSAVYLCASSLGEAGSSYNEQFFGPGTRLTVL.

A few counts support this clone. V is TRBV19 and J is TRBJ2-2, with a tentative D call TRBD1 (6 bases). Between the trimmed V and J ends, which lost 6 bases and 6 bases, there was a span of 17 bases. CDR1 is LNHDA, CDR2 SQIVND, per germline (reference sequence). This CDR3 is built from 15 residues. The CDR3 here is CASSSRGFEAGELFF. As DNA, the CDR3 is TGTGCCAGTAGCAGCAGGGGATTTGAGGCCGGGGAGCTGTTTTTT.

The DNA of the CDR3 is TGTGCCAGCAGCGTAGGGGGCCGGACCGGGGCAGATACGCAGTATTTT. Amino acid sequence: CASSVGGRTGADTQYF. The chain carries TRBV9 and TRBJ2-3; the D call may be TRBD1 or TRBD2 (5 bases each). The CDR3 is 16 amino acids. CDR1 SGDLS and CDR2 YYNGEE come from the germline V gene. Trimming took 0 bases from V and 4 from J, leaving 15 bases between them.

The CDR3 is CAWSGQGADTQYF. DNA of the CDR3: TGTGCCTGGAGTGGACAGGGGGCAGATACGCAGTATTTT. The gene calls are TRBV30 and TRBJ2-3, with 9 bases lining up with TRBD1. V shed 1 base and J 4 bases; nucleotides not matched to a gene: 0. Germline V gene data show CDR1 as GTSNPN and CDR2 as SVGIG (reference sequence). This CDR3 is 13 amino acids long.

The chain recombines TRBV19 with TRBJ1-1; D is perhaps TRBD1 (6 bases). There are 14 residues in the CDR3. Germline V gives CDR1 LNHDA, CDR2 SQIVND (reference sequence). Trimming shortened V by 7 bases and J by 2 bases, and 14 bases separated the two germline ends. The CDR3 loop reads CASNGWGRNTEAFF. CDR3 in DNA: TGTGCCAGTAACGGATGGGGGCGCAACACTGAAGCTTTCTTT.

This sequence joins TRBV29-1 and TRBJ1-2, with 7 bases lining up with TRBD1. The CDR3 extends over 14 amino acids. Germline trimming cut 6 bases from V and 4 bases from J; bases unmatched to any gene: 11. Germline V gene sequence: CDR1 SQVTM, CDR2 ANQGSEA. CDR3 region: CSVLPGQSRYGYTF. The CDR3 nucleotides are TGCAGCGTCCTTCCGGGACAGAGTCGCTATGGCTACACCTTC.

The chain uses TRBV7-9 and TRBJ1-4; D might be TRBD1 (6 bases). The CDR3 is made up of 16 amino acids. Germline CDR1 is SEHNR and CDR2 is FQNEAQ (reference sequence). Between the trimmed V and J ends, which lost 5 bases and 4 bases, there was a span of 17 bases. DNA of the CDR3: TGTGCCAGCAGCCCCGGGAGGGGGGCCAATAATGAAAAACTGTTTTTT. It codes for CASSPGRGANNEKLFF.

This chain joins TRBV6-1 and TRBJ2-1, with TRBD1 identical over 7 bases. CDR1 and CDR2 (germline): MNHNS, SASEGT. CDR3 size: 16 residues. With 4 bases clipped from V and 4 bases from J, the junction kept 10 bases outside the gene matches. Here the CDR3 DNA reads TGTGCCAGCAGTGCAAAAGACAGGGATGTATACAATGAGCAGTTCTTC. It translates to CASSAKDRDVYNEQFF.